Listed here are 26 T cell receptor beta chains from one sample, sequenced in a study of early T cells in non-severe SARS-CoV-2 infection. TCRdb processed the 5' RACE reads anew with MiXCR; each CDR3 protein has one entry. The table shows some 80,000 distinct CDR3 sequences, with 4.5% to 6% occurring only once. The sample in question was whole blood, obtained at baseline. The source of these receptors is an adult who was a healthcare worker with PCR-confirmed SARS-CoV-2 infection or an uninfected control (not recorded which).

This clonotype was detected a few times. V usage is TRBV7-9 and J usage is TRBJ1-1; no clear D. Germline V gene sequence: CDR1 SEHNR, CDR2 FQNEAQ (reference sequence). This CDR3 has 12 amino acids. Deletions cut 1 base from V and 4 bases from J, with 4 bases between. In DNA, the CDR3 is TGTGCCAGCAGCTTAGTTTCCACTGAAGCTTTCTTT. It codes for CASSLVSTEAFF. Filled out from reference TRBV7-9 and TRBJ1-1, the complete variable domain reads DTGVSQNPRHKITKRGQNVTFRCDPISEHNRLYWYRQTLGQGPEFLTYFQNEAQLEKSRLLSDRFSAERPKGSFSTLEIQRTEQGDSAMYLCASSLVSTEAFFGQGTRLTVV.

This clonotype has only a few counts. The J gene is TRBJ1-2, the V gene TRBV7-3; 11 nucleotides match TRBD1. J gave up 4 bases and V 5 bases, and 9 bases lay outside the gene matches. In germline, CDR1 is SGHTA, CDR2 FQGTGA. The CDR3 is 16 residues long. The CDR3: CASSPGQGAEGYGYTF. The CDR3 nucleotides are TGTGCCAGCAGCCCAGGACAGGGGGCGGAAGGCTATGGCTACACCTTC.

This clonotype was counted ten times or more. This chain joins TRBV5-5 and TRBJ1-5, with D hard to call. The CDR3 length is 13 residues. V was clipped by 0 bases and J by 7 bases, with 8 bases between them. Germline V CDR1 and CDR2: SGHKS, YYEKEE (reference sequence). The CDR3 DNA reads as TGTGCCAGCAGCTTGGTGTACGGCCAGCCCCAGCATTTT. Protein product: CASSLVYGQPQHF.

This clonotype was detected many times. The genes are TRBV12-3 or TRBV12-4 and TRBJ1-5; D gene uncertain. V lost 5 bases and J lost 9, with 14 bases in between. The CDR3 is made up of 13 amino acids. The CDR3 reads CASSARGSGPQHF. The DNA for the CDR3 is TGTGCCAGCAGTGCCCGGGGATCGGGGCCCCAGCATTTT.

This clonotype was seen repeatedly, ten times or more. The genes are TRBV6-2 or TRBV6-3 and TRBJ2-7; 9 nucleotides match TRBD2. The CDR3 totals 15 residues. V shed 2 bases and J 1 base; nucleotides not matched to a gene: 3. Germline-derived CDR1 and CDR2 are MNHEY and SVGEGT. The CDR3 nucleotides are TGTGCCAGCAGTTACGGGACTAGCCGATCCTACGAGCAGTACTTC. It encodes CASSYGTSRSYEQYF.

This rearrangement joins TRBV12-3 or TRBV12-4 to TRBJ1-3; D remains ambiguous. The ends were cut back, 2 bases at V and 0 bases at J, with 8 bases in the middle. The CDR3 is 15 amino acids. The CDR3, as DNA: TGTGCCAGCAGTTTACAGGCCTACTCTGGAAACACCATATATTTT. It specifies CASSLQAYSGNTIYF.

This clonotype has a handful of counts. The chain links TRBV7-2 to TRBJ2-2; D possibly corresponds to TRBD1 (6 bases). The germline V and J ends were trimmed by 1 base and 2 bases, with 11 bases remaining between them. The CDR3 is 16 amino acids. CDR1 is SGHTA and CDR2 is FQGNSA in the germline V gene. CDR3 sequence (DNA): TGTGCCAGCAGCTTAGTGGGACAAGGAAACACCGGGGAGCTGTTTTTT. Translating gives CASSLVGQGNTGELFF.

This clonotype was detected a few times. CDR3: CASSLLGQGAGNTIYF. The CDR3 nucleotides are TGTGCCAGCAGCTTATTGGGACAGGGAGCTGGAAACACCATATATTTT. The chain links TRBV7-9 to TRBJ1-3, with 9 bases matching TRBD1. Unmatched junction bases numbered 4, after V lost 2 bases and J lost 2 bases. This CDR3 region has 16 residues. CDR1 and CDR2 from the germline V gene are SEHNR and FQNEAQ (reference sequence).

This clonotype was detected a few times. The rearrangement links TRBV19 to TRBJ2-3, with D maybe TRBD1 (7 bases). The CDR3 consists of 16 residues. With 4 bases removed from V and 4 bases from J, the gap between germline ends came to 18 bases. The V gene's germline CDR1 is LNHDA and CDR2 SQIVND (reference sequence). The CDR3 region is CASSRRDSNFADTQYF. CDR3 nucleotides: TGTGCCAGTAGTAGGAGGGACAGTAATTTCGCAGATACGCAGTATTTT.

This clonotype appeared many times. CDR3 sequence: CASSRLGGMQPDTQYF. CDR3 nucleotides: TGTGCCAGCAGTCGGCTAGGGGGGATGCAGCCAGATACGCAGTATTTT. The J gene is TRBJ2-3, the V gene TRBV28; either TRBD1 or TRBD2 may fit D (6 bases each). There are 16 residues in the CDR3. V lost 5 bases, J lost 4 bases, and 19 bases lay in between. CDR1 is MDHEN, CDR2 SYDVKM, per germline.

This clonotype was counted many times. V and J are TRBV7-2 and TRBJ1-1; D might be TRBD1 (5 bases). Germline CDR1 is SGHTA and CDR2 is FQGNSA. Trimming cost V 5 bases and J 1 base, with 14 bases left between them. The CDR3 spans 15 residues. CDR3 DNA: TGTGCCAGCAGCCTCTTTGTGGGGCCGAACACTGAAGCTTTCTTT. It yields the protein CASSLFVGPNTEAFF.

This clonotype was counted ten times or more. The chain joins TRBV28 to TRBJ2-1, with 9 bases that match TRBD2. V lost 5 bases, J lost 10 bases, and 9 bases stayed unmatched. This CDR3 contains 14 residues. The V gene's germline CDR1 is MDHEN and CDR2 SYDVKM. Written as DNA, the CDR3 is TGTGCCAGCAGTAACTTAGCGGGAGTGGACGAGCAGTTCTTC. The encoded protein is CASSNLAGVDEQFF.

CDR3 loop: CASSLYTSPGETQYF. CDR3 bases: TGTGCCAGCAGCTTGTATACTAGCCCGGGAGAGACCCAGTACTTC. This chain joins TRBV11-2 and TRBJ2-5; D possibly corresponds to TRBD2 (6 bases). CDR1 and CDR2 from the germline V gene are SGHAT and FQNNGV. V was clipped by 3 bases and J by 4 bases, with 15 bases between them. The CDR3 sequence is 15 residues long.

This clonotype was observed a handful of times. The chain couples TRBV4-2 to TRBJ2-1, with D possibly being TRBD1 or TRBD2 (5 bases each). With 1 base removed from V and 0 bases from J, the gap between germline ends came to 13 bases. From germline, CDR1 is LGHNA and CDR2 YNFKEQ. The CDR3 is 17 amino acids. CDR3 nucleotide sequence: TGTGCCAGCAGCCAAGTATACGGGGCCAGCTCCTACAATGAGCAGTTCTTC. Translating it yields CASSQVYGASSYNEQFF.

This clonotype was observed a handful of times. This rearrangement joins TRBV11-2 to TRBJ2-5; D possibly corresponds to TRBD2 (6 bases). This CDR3 region has 17 residues. V was pared by 4 bases and J by 1 base, with 19 bases between. Germline V gene lookup returns CDR1 SGHAT and CDR2 FQNNGV. The CDR3, as DNA: TGTGCCAGCAGCTCGGGACTGGCGATCCCCCGCCAAGAGACCCAGTACTTC. It codes for CASSSGLAIPRQETQYF.

This clonotype was found many times. The V call is TRBV30, the J call TRBJ2-3; no clear D. The germline CDR1 and CDR2 sequences are GTSNPN and SVGIG (reference sequence). V shed 3 bases and J shed 1 base, with 11 bases lying between them. The CDR3 runs to 14 residues. In DNA form, the CDR3 reads TGTGCCTGGAGCTCTTCTGTGGGCACAGATACGCAGTATTTT. Its translation: CAWSSSVGTDTQYF.

The chain links TRBV5-1 to TRBJ2-7, with D unresolved. Germline loops: CDR1 SGHRS, CDR2 YFSETQ. Trimming took 0 bases from V and 2 from J, leaving 12 bases between them. CDR3 length equals 15 residues. DNA of the CDR3: TGCGCCAGCAGCTTGGAGGCAGGAAGCACCTACGAGCAGTACTTC. This sequence encodes CASSLEAGSTYEQYF. Based on the CDR3 plus reference TRBV5-1 and TRBJ2-7, the full variable domain is KAGVTQTPRYLIKTRGQQVTLSCSPISGHRSVSWYQQTPGQGLQFLFEYFSETQRNKGNFPGRFSGRQFSNSRSEMNVSTLELGDSALYLCASSLEAGSTYEQYFGPGTRLTVT.

The chain is built from TRBV7-2 and TRBJ2-1; 10 nucleotides line up with TRBD2. Unmatched junction bases numbered 7, after V lost 1 base and J lost 7 bases. The germline gives CDR1 SGHTA, CDR2 FQGNSA. The CDR3 runs 16 residues. The CDR3 is CASSLGPSGSTNEQFF. As DNA, the CDR3 is TGTGCCAGCAGCTTAGGCCCTAGCGGGAGCACAAATGAGCAGTTCTTC.

The sample holds many counts of this clonotype. The V and J genes are TRBV7-2 and TRBJ2-3; TRBD2 might be the D (5 bases). The CDR3 runs to 15 residues. The V gene lost 8 bases and the J gene lost 3 bases, with 18 bases spanning the gap. Looked up from germline, CDR1 is SGHTA and CDR2 is FQGNSA. The CDR3 loop reads CASAATFRETDTQYF. The CDR3 region has the DNA TGTGCCAGCGCAGCTACATTTAGGGAGACAGATACGCAGTATTTT.

In this sample, this clonotype turned up many times. The CDR3 loop reads CASSLGPQGRDEQYF. The CDR3 DNA sequence: TGTGCCAGCAGCTTAGGCCCACAGGGTAGGGACGAGCAGTACTTC. The rearrangement joins TRBV7-6 to TRBJ2-7; TRBD1 might be the D (6 bases). Trimming shortened V by 1 base and J by 5 bases, and 15 bases separated the two germline ends. Germline CDR1 reads SGHVS; CDR2 reads FNYEAQ. The CDR3 length is 15 residues.

This clonotype came up many times. The chain links TRBV6-5 to TRBJ2-7, with TRBD2 identical over 7 bases. Unmatched junction bases numbered 11, after V lost 7 bases and J lost 5 bases. This CDR3 is built from 14 residues. Germline loops: CDR1 MNHEY, CDR2 SVGAGI. The CDR3 region is CASNNYAGVHEQYF. The CDR3 nucleotides are TGTGCCAGCAATAACTACGCGGGGGTCCACGAGCAGTACTTC.

This clonotype was detected many times. The CDR3 DNA sequence: TGCGCCAGCAGCTCGGGACACCAATCAGAGACCCAGTACTTC. It is translated as CASSSGHQSETQYF. The genes are TRBV5-1 and TRBJ2-5; D might be TRBD1 (6 bases). The length of the CDR3 is 14 residues. Germline V gene sequence: CDR1 SGHRS, CDR2 YFSETQ. Trimming removed 3 bases from V and 4 bases from J, with 13 bases in between. Full variable domain (missing parts from reference TRBV5-1 and TRBJ2-5): KAGVTQTPRYLIKTRGQQVTLSCSPISGHRSVSWYQQTPGQGLQFLFEYFSETQRNKGNFPGRFSGRQFSNSRSEMNVSTLELGDSALYLCASSSGHQSETQYFGPGTRLLVL.

This clonotype was seen at least ten times. This chain links TRBV27 with TRBJ1-1; TRBD1 aligns across 9 bases. CDR3 length: 16 amino acids. With 2 bases clipped from V and 6 bases from J, the junction kept 10 bases outside the gene matches. Germline V gene data show CDR1 as MNHEY and CDR2 as SMNVEV (reference sequence). This chain's CDR3 is CASSLLAGQGTPEAFF. As DNA, the CDR3 is TGTGCCAGCAGTTTACTAGCAGGACAGGGGACCCCTGAAGCTTTCTTT.

This clonotype has just a few counts. The gene calls are TRBV5-6 and TRBJ2-5; 7 nucleotides align to TRBD2. CDR1 SGHDT and CDR2 YYEEEE come from the germline V gene. V shed 2 bases and J 1 base; nucleotides not matched to a gene: 5. This CDR3 region has 15 residues. The DNA of the CDR3 is TGTGCCAGCAGCTTATACCTAGCGGTCCAAGAGACCCAGTACTTC. Its translation is CASSLYLAVQETQYF.

This clonotype was detected many times. The gene calls are TRBV12-3 or TRBV12-4 and TRBJ2-2; 7 bases agree with TRBD2. V shed 7 bases, J shed 7 bases, and the junction held 12 bases outside the gene matches. CDR3 size: 15 residues. This chain's CDR3 is CASTDGPGRGGELFF. As DNA, the CDR3 is TGTGCCAGCACCGACGGTCCGGGGAGGGGCGGGGAGCTGTTTTTT.

With respect to this clonotype: A much bigger clone sits one base away, suggesting this may be a read error. This chain joins TRBV7-9 and TRBJ1-1; 10 bases are shared with TRBD1. CDR1 and CDR2 from the germline V gene are SEHNR and FQNEAQ (reference sequence). The CDR3 sequence is 19 residues long. The CDR3 sequence is CVSSWDRDRGFLSDTEAFF. In DNA form, the CDR3 reads TGTGTCAGCAGCTGGGACCGGGACAGGGGATTTCTGTCGGACACTGAAGCTTTCTTT.